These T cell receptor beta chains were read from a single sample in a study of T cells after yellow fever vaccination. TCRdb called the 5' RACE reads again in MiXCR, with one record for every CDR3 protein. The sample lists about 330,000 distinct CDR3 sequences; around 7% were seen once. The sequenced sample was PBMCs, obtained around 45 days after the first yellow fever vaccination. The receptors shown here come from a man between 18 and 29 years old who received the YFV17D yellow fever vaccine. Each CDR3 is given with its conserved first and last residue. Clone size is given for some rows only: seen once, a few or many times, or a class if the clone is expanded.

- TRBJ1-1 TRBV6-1 CASKGLGITGTEAFF
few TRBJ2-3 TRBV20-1 CSAHDRLAATSTDTQYF
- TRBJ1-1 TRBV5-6 CASSTWTTEAFF
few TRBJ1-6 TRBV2 CASSDRTANSPLHF
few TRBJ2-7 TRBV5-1 CASSSRHEQYF
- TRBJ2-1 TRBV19 CASVQARGYNEQFF
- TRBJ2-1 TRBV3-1 CASSKGSGTESYNEQFF
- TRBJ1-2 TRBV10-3 CAIEDSTHGYTF
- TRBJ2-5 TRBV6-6 CASGDGDQYF
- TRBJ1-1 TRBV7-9 CASSSGGGGTEAFF
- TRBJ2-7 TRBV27 CASSFDSSYEQYF
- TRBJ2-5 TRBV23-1 CASIDSYQETQYF
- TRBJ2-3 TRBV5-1 CASSSGTSRTDTQYF
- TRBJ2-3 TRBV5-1 CASSLPELTGTDTQYF
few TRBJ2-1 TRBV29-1 CSVRTGTNEQFF
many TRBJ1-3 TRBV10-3 CAIERRVDSGNTIYF
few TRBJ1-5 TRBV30 CAWSVAGSSNQPQHF
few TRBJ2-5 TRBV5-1 CASSLNTGGYTETQYF
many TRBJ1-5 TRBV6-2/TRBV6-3 CASSPGQGPSNQPQHF
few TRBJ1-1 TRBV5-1 CASSRAPGEDTEAFF
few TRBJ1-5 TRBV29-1 CSARDENQPQHF
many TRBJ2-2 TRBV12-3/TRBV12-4 CASNSNTGELFF
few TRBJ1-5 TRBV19 CASSQKAGNQPQHF
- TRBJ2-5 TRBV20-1 CSAPRGDPETQYF
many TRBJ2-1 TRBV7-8 CASSPSGGTTSYNEQFF
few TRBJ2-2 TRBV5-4 CASSDATGANTGELFF
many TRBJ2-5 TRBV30 CAWSVLSREETQYF
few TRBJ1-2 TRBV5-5 CASALWAGGEYGYTF
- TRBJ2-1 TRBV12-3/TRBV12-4 CASSRGTSYNEQFF
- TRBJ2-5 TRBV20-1 CSATTWTSGDQETQYF
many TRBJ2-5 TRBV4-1 CASSHPRVGGNQETQYF
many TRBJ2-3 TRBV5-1 CASTPTPTDTQYF
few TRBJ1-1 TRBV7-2 CASSLSGTGLLKTEAFF
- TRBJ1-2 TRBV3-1 CASSQDRGNGYTF
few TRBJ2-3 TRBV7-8 CASSYRTSGGDTDTQYF
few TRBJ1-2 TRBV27 CASSRQGFYGYTF
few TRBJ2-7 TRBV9 CASSPRDSMEQYF